One and the same sample provided the 26 T cell receptor beta chains below, sequenced in a study of T cell responses to AZD1222 COVID-19 vaccine. TCRdb's copy holds only in-frame clones and misses some; the assay was immunoSEQ multiplex PCR. The repertoire holds roughly 140,000 clones, with 90% as singletons. This material consisted of peripheral blood, taken 28 days after the second AZD1222 dose. These receptors were taken from an adult who received the AZD1222 COVID-19 vaccine.

The chain employs TRBV29-1 and TRBJ1-3; D unresolved. The CDR3 has 12 amino acids. V was cut by 4 bases and J by 3 bases, with 7 bases left in between. The germline CDR1 and CDR2 sequences are SQVTM and ANQGSEA. The CDR3 region has the DNA TGCAGCGTTGCGACCTATGGAAACACCATATATTTT. Its translation is CSVATYGNTIYF.

The genes are TRBV3-1 (or the pseudogene TRBV3-2) and TRBJ1-5; possible D gene TRBD1, 5 bases. This CDR3 has 14 amino acids. Germline V gene data show CDR1 as LGHDT and CDR2 as YNNKEL (reference sequence). Trimming cost V 3 bases and J 3 bases, with 9 bases left between them. CDR3 residues: CASSHQGNNQPQHF. CDR3 nucleotide sequence: TGTGCCAGCAGCCACCAGGGCAACAATCAGCCCCAGCATTTT.

The genes are TRBV2 and TRBJ1-4; D remains ambiguous. CDR1 is SNHLY and CDR2 is FYNNEI in the germline V gene. The CDR3 is 13 amino acids. Trimming shortened V by 4 bases and J by 4 bases, and 7 bases separated the two germline ends. The chain's CDR3 is CASSVDGNEKLFF. CDR3 DNA sequence: TGTGCCAGCAGTGTGGATGGTAATGAAAAACTGTTTTTT.

The V gene is TRBV20-1, the J gene TRBJ2-3; D uncertain. Germline lookup yields CDR1 DFQATT and CDR2 SNEGSKA (reference sequence). CDR3 length: 11 amino acids. V was pared by 3 bases and J by 6 bases, with 7 bases between. The CDR3 loop reads CSASTTDTQYF. CDR3 DNA: TGCAGTGCTAGTACCACGGATACGCAGTATTTT.

This clone was counted once. The genes are TRBV9 and TRBJ2-1; 12 bases map to TRBD2. V lost 5 bases and J lost 6; bases outside the gene matches: 3. The CDR3 contains 14 residues. The germline gives CDR1 SGDLS, CDR2 YYNGEE. The CDR3 bases are TGTGCCAGCAGTCTAGCGGGAGGGCGCAATGAGCAGTTCTTC. The encoded protein is CASSLAGGRNEQFF.

The genes are TRBV28 and TRBJ1-1; the D is unclear. V lost 7 bases and J 2 bases, leaving 14 bases between the germline ends. CDR1 MDHEN and CDR2 SYDVKM come from the germline V gene. The CDR3 contains 14 residues. CDR3 region: CASISPRSNTEAFF. DNA of the CDR3: TGTGCCAGCATAAGTCCCAGGTCCAACACTGAAGCTTTCTTT.

This clone was seen once. This sequence joins TRBV15 and TRBJ1-1, with no clear D. Germline assignment: CDR1 LNHNV and CDR2 YYDKDF (reference sequence). This CDR3 spans 15 amino acids. Trimming removed 6 bases at V and 0 bases at J, with 14 bases between. The CDR3 sequence: CATRGENTMNTEAFF. The CDR3 region has the DNA TGTGCCACCAGGGGTGAGAATACCATGAACACTGAAGCTTTCTTT.

CDR3 region: CASSLGTRGSNEQFF. The CDR3, as DNA: TGTGCCAGCAGCTTAGGGACTCGAGGGTCCAATGAGCAGTTCTTC. V usage is TRBV11-2 and J usage is TRBJ2-1; D might be TRBD2 (5 bases). Trimming pared 1 base from V and 6 bases from J, leaving 13 bases between. The CDR3 sequence is 15 residues long. Germline loops: CDR1 SGHAT, CDR2 FQNNGV.

J is TRBJ2-2 and V is TRBV28; D unresolved. This CDR3 is built from 16 residues. The ends were cut back, 2 bases at V and 4 bases at J, with 14 bases in the middle. CDR1 and CDR2 from the germline V gene are MDHEN and SYDVKM. The CDR3 spells CASSLTRPSGTGELFF. CDR3 bases: TGTGCCAGCAGTTTAACGCGACCCTCGGGCACCGGGGAGCTGTTTTTT.

The chain joins TRBV5-6 to TRBJ2-1, with unresolved D. The CDR3 is 16 residues long. The germline CDR1 and CDR2 sequences are SGHDT and YYEEEE. V gave up 0 bases and J gave up 4 bases, with 14 bases separating them. In DNA, the CDR3 is TGTGCCAGCAGCTTGGATGGTTCCGGAACATACAATGAGCAGTTCTTC. It encodes CASSLDGSGTYNEQFF.

This rearrangement joins TRBV19 to TRBJ1-5; D uncertain. This CDR3 is built from 13 residues. The V gene lost 5 bases and the J gene lost 7 bases, with 12 bases spanning the gap. Germline values: CDR1 LNHDA, CDR2 SQIVND (reference sequence). The CDR3 loop reads CASSLGGSQPQHF. DNA for the CDR3: TGTGCCAGTAGTCTAGGAGGTAGCCAGCCCCAGCATTTT.

The chain couples TRBV6-6 to TRBJ1-3; no firm D call. CDR3 size: 15 residues. V dropped 6 bases and J dropped 0 bases, with 12 bases sitting between them. The germline CDR1 and CDR2 sequences are MNHNY and SVGAGI (reference sequence). DNA of the CDR3: TGTGCCAGCAGCCTACAACAGAGCTCTGGAAACACCATATATTTT. Translating gives CASSLQQSSGNTIYF.

This chain joins TRBV25-1 and TRBJ2-2; TRBD2 matches at 8 bases. CDR3 length: 17 amino acids. Germline CDR1 reads MGHDK; CDR2 reads SYGVNS. After removal of 4 bases from V and 7 bases from J, the junction contained 14 bases not matched to a gene. Written as DNA, the CDR3 is TGTGCCAGCAGTGGAATCGGCCTAGCGGGCAGTCTCGGGGAGCTGTTTTTT. Protein: CASSGIGLAGSLGELFF.

V is TRBV29-1 and J is TRBJ2-3; 8 positions match TRBD1. CDR3 size: 12 residues. Trimming cost V 4 bases and J 4 bases; bases outside gene matches: 1. Germline V gene sequence: CDR1 SQVTM, CDR2 ANQGSEA. CDR3 region: CSVVRGPDTQYF. CDR3 sequence (DNA): TGCAGCGTTGTCAGGGGGCCAGATACGCAGTATTTT.

The genes are TRBV11-2 and TRBJ1-5, with TRBD1 as a possible D gene (6 bases). Trimming cost V 1 base and J 9 bases, with 13 bases left between them. The CDR3 is made up of 14 amino acids. The germline CDR1 and CDR2 sequences are SGHAT and FQNNGV. The CDR3 DNA reads TGTGCCAGCAGCTTAGGAGACAGGATAGGGCCCCAGCATTTT. This sequence encodes CASSLGDRIGPQHF.

The rearrangement uses TRBV27 and TRBJ2-7, with 7 bases identical to TRBD1. Germline CDR1 is MNHEY and CDR2 is SMNVEV (reference sequence). The CDR3 contains 13 residues. V shed 5 bases, J shed 4 bases, and the junction held 5 bases outside the gene matches. The CDR3 region is CASSRGTAYEQYF. In DNA form, the CDR3 reads TGTGCCAGCAGTAGGGGGACAGCGTACGAGCAGTACTTC.

The CDR3 loop is CASSPRRIYNEQFF. The CDR3 region has the DNA TGTGCCAGCAGCCCTCGCAGAATTTACAATGAGCAGTTCTTC. The chain uses TRBV7-2 and TRBJ2-1, with D unclear. Germline loops: CDR1 SGHTA, CDR2 FQGNSA. The CDR3 extends over 14 amino acids. With 5 bases removed from V and 4 bases from J, the gap between germline ends came to 12 bases. The whole variable domain, filled in from reference TRBV7-2 and TRBJ2-1, reads GAGVSQSPSNKVTEKGKDVELRCDPISGHTALYWYRQSLGQGLEFLIYFQGNSAPDKSGLPSDRFSAERTGGSVSTLTIQRTQQEDSAVYLCASSPRRIYNEQFFGPGTRLTVL.

The chain recombines TRBV5-1 with TRBJ2-7; 12 nucleotides match TRBD2. The CDR3 is 16 residues long. Germline V gene lookup returns CDR1 SGHRS and CDR2 YFSETQ. V gave up 0 bases and J gave up 2 bases; unmatched junction bases: 3. For the CDR3, the DNA is TGCGCCAGCAGCTTGGGGACTAGCGGGATCCCCTACGAGCAGTACTTC. This encodes CASSLGTSGIPYEQYF.

The rearrangement links TRBV9 to TRBJ2-1; 10 nucleotides match TRBD1. CDR1 and CDR2 from the germline V gene are SGDLS and YYNGEE. The CDR3 loop spans 15 amino acids. V lost 3 bases to trimming and J lost 9 bases; unmatched junction nucleotides: 9. CDR3 DNA: TGTGCCAGCAGCGCCCGACAGGGGGCTGGCGCTGAGCAGTTCTTC. Translating gives CASSARQGAGAEQFF.

This sequence joins TRBV3-1 (or the pseudogene TRBV3-2) and TRBJ1-4; tentative D call: TRBD1 (5 bases). CDR1 is LGHDT, CDR2 YNNKEL, per germline (reference sequence). V lost 4 bases to trimming and J lost 5 bases, with 23 bases between them. This CDR3 has 18 residues. The CDR3 loop is CASSLSTGRTSSNEKLFF. The CDR3 coding sequence is TGTGCCAGCAGCCTAAGCACGGGACGGACCTCCTCAAATGAAAAACTGTTTTTT.

This sequence joins TRBV7-3 and TRBJ1-3; 9 bases match TRBD1. The CDR3 is 17 amino acids. Germline CDR1 is SGHTA and CDR2 is FQGTGA. The V and J ends lost 2 bases and 4 bases, in that order; junction bases with no gene match: 9. In nucleotides, the CDR3 is TGTGCCAGCAGCTTATCCCCCACAGGGGGCATGGGAAACACCATATATTTT. It encodes CASSLSPTGGMGNTIYF.

This clone has just one count. V is TRBV6-6 and J is TRBJ1-4; 10 bases fit TRBD1. V gave up 6 bases and J gave up 7 bases; unmatched junction bases: 8. CDR3 length equals 15 residues. The germline CDR1 and CDR2 sequences are MNHNY and SVGAGI (reference sequence). For the CDR3, the DNA is TGTGCCAGCAGCAGAGGACAGGGGGGAGCTGAAAAACTGTTTTTT. It yields the protein CASSRGQGGAEKLFF.

The DNA for the CDR3 is TGTGCCAGCAGCGTTGGGGCGAACACTGAAGCTTTCTTT. This gives the protein CASSVGANTEAFF. V and J are TRBV9 and TRBJ1-1, with D perhaps matching TRBD1 (5 bases). The length of the CDR3 is 13 residues. The V end was cut by 2 bases, the J end by 1 base, with 6 bases between. Germline V CDR1 and CDR2: SGDLS, YYNGEE.

This chain uses TRBV7-3 with TRBJ1-1; possible D gene TRBD1, 5 bases. The CDR3 extends over 14 amino acids. V was cut by 4 bases and J by 4 bases, with 13 bases left in between. Germline CDR1 and CDR2: SGHTA and FQGTGA. The chain's CDR3 is CASSSGPSGTEAFF. CDR3 sequence (DNA): TGTGCCAGCAGCTCAGGGCCTTCCGGCACTGAAGCTTTCTTT.

This clone was counted only a few times. V usage is TRBV7-9 and J usage is TRBJ1-1, with unresolved D. The CDR3 consists of 16 residues. CDR1 SEHNR and CDR2 FQNEAQ come from the germline V gene (reference sequence). The V and J ends lost 3 bases and 0 bases respectively, with 14 bases between them. The CDR3 region is CASSFPRFPMNTEAFF. The CDR3 DNA reads as TGTGCCAGCAGCTTTCCCCGGTTCCCTATGAACACTGAAGCTTTCTTT. Full variable domain (missing parts from reference TRBV7-9 and TRBJ1-1): DTGVSQNPRHKITKRGQNVTFRCDPISEHNRLYWYRQTLGQGPEFLTYFQNEAQLEKSRLLSDRFSAERPKGSFSTLEIQRTEQGDSAMYLCASSFPRFPMNTEAFFGQGTRLTVV.

The chain carries TRBV24-1 and TRBJ1-2; unclear D gene. The germline V gene has CDR1 KGHDR and CDR2 SFDVKD. The CDR3 consists of 13 residues. Trimming took 6 bases from V and 8 from J, leaving 15 bases between them. The chain's CDR3 is CATSLDVLGGYTF. CDR3 DNA sequence: TGTGCCACCAGTCTCGACGTCCTAGGAGGCTACACCTTC.